One T cell receptor beta chain is described in this entry. Original handling: Amplified reference gene primers provided the basis for estimating nucleated cell counts. Produced via immunoSEQ multiplex PCR; TCRdb's table is partial and in-frame only. Clone size and V and J calls were adopted from that table, with D and trimming inferred from the DNA. The data show tens of thousands of clones, with around 84% seen just once and approximately 15% held by the top ten. V was cut by 0 bases and J by 7 bases, with 13 bases left in between. The CDR3 spans 14 residues. The germline CDR1 and CDR2 sequences are SGHNT and YENEEA. This record comes from a study of blood T cell repertoires in COVID-19. Study at large: From T cells, B-cell-depleted T cells, or PBMCs came the material, which was cDNA or gDNA.

This clonotype was sampled from a man in his sixties or seventies with active COVID-19. The specimen sequenced was peripheral blood. The rearrangement uses TRBV11-3 and TRBJ2-7; no clear D gene. The CDR3 is CASSLEAPPSEQYF. CDR3 sequence (DNA): TGTGCCAGCAGCTTAGAAGCTCCCCCTTCTGAGCAGTACTTC. Full variable domain (outside the CDR3, taken from reference TRBV11-3 and TRBJ2-7): EAGVVQSPRYKIIEKKQPVAFWCNPISGHNTLYWYLQNLGQGPELLIRYENEEAVDDSQLPKDRFSAERLKGVDSTLKIQPAELGDSAVYLCASSLEAPPSEQYFGPGTRLTVT.